These 5 T cell receptor beta chains share one sample of origin, sequenced in a study of CD8 T cells in Susac syndrome. A quantity of about 0.45 to 1 ug RNA underwent reverse transcription using random hexamers. TCRdb called the immunoSEQ multiplex PCR reads again in MiXCR, with one record for every CDR3 protein. The sample includes about 130,000 distinct CDR3 sequences, roughly 93% of them seen just once. Sequences were obtained from CD8+ T cells from PBMCs. The origin of the receptors is a human donor with multiple sclerosis.

This clonotype showed up just once. Relative to the germline gene, one junction end is altered; a read error may explain this. This sequence joins TRBV2 and TRBJ1-6; D unclear. The germline V gene has CDR1 SNHLY and CDR2 FYNNEI. This CDR3 comprises 15 residues. The CDR3 DNA is TGTGCCAGCGGTGATGGAACAACCAAAAATCCACCCCTCCACTTT. As protein: CASGDGTTKNPPLHF.

This chain joins TRBV7-6 and TRBJ2-1; D is unresolved. CDR1 is SGHVS, CDR2 FNYEAQ, per germline. Between the trimmed V and J ends, which lost 0 bases and 2 bases, there was a span of 8 bases. The CDR3 is 15 amino acids. For the CDR3, the DNA is TGTGCCAGCAGCTTAGCTGGACCTACCTACAATGAGCAGTTCTTC. Its translation: CASSLAGPTYNEQFF.

CDR3 DNA: TGCGCCAGCAGCCAAGAAGGCGGGATGGCGGATACGCAGTATTTT. The encoded protein is CASSQEGGMADTQYF. The chain employs TRBV4-1 and TRBJ2-3; D possibly corresponds to TRBD2 (6 bases). V lost 0 bases to trimming and J lost 6 bases, with 13 bases between them. CDR3 size: 15 residues. Per the germline V gene, CDR1 is MGHRA and CDR2 is YSYEKL.

The chain recombines TRBV3-1 with TRBJ2-1; D remains ambiguous. Trimming left V 0 bases short and J 3 bases short, with 12 bases between. Per the germline V gene, CDR1 is LGHDT and CDR2 is YNNKEL (reference sequence). The CDR3 loop spans 16 amino acids. The CDR3 DNA reads as TGTGCCAGCAGCCAAGAGAGAACCTCCAACTACAATGAGCAGTTCTTC. This gives the protein CASSQERTSNYNEQFF.

The count of this clonotype is one. V is TRBV5-6 and J is TRBJ1-6; the D gene is possibly TRBD1 (5 bases). CDR3 length: 15 residues. Trimming removed 1 base from V and 15 bases from J, with 20 bases in between. CDR1 is SGHDT, CDR2 YYEEEE, per germline. Written as DNA, the CDR3 is TGTGCCAGCAGCTTGAGCTGGAATGGGGCAGAACTCCTCCACTTT. This gives the protein CASSLSWNGAELLHF.